This T cell receptor beta chain was observed in a study of CD8+ T cells in alopecia areata. Study-wide background: Oral tofacitinib (5 to 10 mg twice daily) was administered to treated patients. The duration of tofacitinib was 6 to 18 months, with 6 months off drug afterward.

The V gene end was trimmed by 8 bases and the J gene end by 2 bases; junction bases not matched to a gene: 11. Germline lookup yields CDR1 SNHLY and CDR2 FYNNEI. This CDR3 has 17 amino acids. Investigators isolated RNA and reverse transcribed it into cDNA to act as the sequencing template. Sequencing was performed with immunoSEQ multiplex PCR; in TCRdb, only in-frame clones are kept and a portion is missing. The sample shows some 130,000 clones, roughly 61% of them seen only once. Researchers gathered lesional scalp punch biopsies and peripheral blood from patients with alopecia areata. Sorting separated CD4+ and CD8+ T cells out of PBMCs.

This receptor was obtained from a human donor with alopecia areata. The gene calls are TRBV2 and TRBJ2-6; 8 nucleotides match TRBD1. The sequenced sample was CD4+ T cells sorted from blood, obtained at week 0. CDR3 DNA: TGTGCCAGCCACGAAGGACAGGGTGTGCCTGGGGCCAACGTCCTGACTTTC. As protein: CASHEGQGVPGANVLTF.